The source of this T cell receptor beta chain is a study of blood T cell repertoires in COVID-19. TCRdb's copy holds only in-frame clones and misses some; the assay was immunoSEQ multiplex PCR. The sample includes about 72,000 clones, around 84% seen only once; the top ten take approximately 11%. Germline V gene sequence: CDR1 MNHEY, CDR2 SVGAGI. V was shortened by 5 bases and J by 7 bases, with 12 bases between the two germline ends. CDR3 length: 13 residues. The specimen was peripheral blood. The sequence came from a man between 70 and 80 years old with active or convalescent COVID-19. The chain couples TRBV6-5 to TRBJ1-5; weak D call: TRBD1 (6 bases). The DNA for the CDR3 is TGTGCCAGCAGTACCCAACAGGGACAGCCCCAGCATTTT. This translates into CASSTQQGQPQHF.